The clone carrying this TCR beta chain was recorded only once. Antigen: not known. This CDR3 has 16 amino acids. The V segment lost 2 bases and the J segment 0 bases; nucleotides outside the gene matches: 7. From germline, CDR1 is GTSNPN and CDR2 SVGIG (reference sequence). TCRdb reprocessed the 5' RACE reads with MiXCR, giving one entry per CDR3 protein. Here the sample spans almost 75,000 distinct CDR3 sequences, roughly 14% being singletons. This entry belongs to a study of spatial heterogeneity in lung cancer. Findings and caveats of the study: Compared with follow-up, resection was when ubiquitous expanded tumor TCRs appeared in blood more.

The sample's time point: sample taken at primary tumor resection. Whole RNA was taken from tumor, nontumor lung or frozen PBMC; it was then sequenced unsorted. The receptor comes from a male donor with early-stage non-small cell lung cancer. The chain couples TRBV30 to TRBJ2-1, with 7 bases that match TRBD1. The sample was PBMCs, taken at surgery. Here the CDR3 DNA reads TGTGCCTGGAGTAGAAGGGGGCGAAGCTCCTACAATGAGCAGTTCTTC. Its protein is CAWSRRGRSSYNEQFF.